The rows below give T cell receptor beta chains drawn from one sample of a study of Ad26.COV2.S vaccination and SARS-CoV-2 variants. Data came from immunoSEQ multiplex PCR; TCRdb stores just in-frame clones and leaves some out. The repertoire holds about 350,000 clones, with roughly 91% as singletons. Sample: peripheral blood, taken in a trial of Ad26.COV2.S vaccine versus placebo. These receptors originate from a person aged 18-60 years who received the Ad26.COV2.S COVID-19 vaccine or a placebo. The CDR3 runs from the conserved cysteine through the conserved F or W. The D gene is left open where the match is weak. Part of the rows lack a size; the others show once, few, many or a class for expanded clones.

>TRBV3-1/TRBV3-2|few|TRBD1|TRBJ1-2
CASSRTTGGGYGYTF
TGTGCCAGCAGCCGTACGACAGGGGGAGGCTATGGCTACACCTTC
>TRBV6-1|.|.|TRBJ1-5
CASSDRTDNRQPQHF
TGTGCCAGCAGTGACCGGACGGATAATCGGCAGCCCCAGCATTTT
>TRBV29-1|.|.|TRBJ1-1
CSVPRAREGGTEAFF
TGCAGCGTCCCCAGGGCCCGAGAGGGGGGCACTGAAGCTTTCTTT
>TRBV30|once|.|TRBJ1-2
CAWSVPDGTTGYTF
TGTGCCTGGAGTGTCCCCGACGGGACGACTGGCTACACCTTC
>TRBV14|.|.|TRBJ1-4
CASSQNSGSNEKLFF
TGTGCCAGCAGCCAAAACTCGGGATCGAATGAAAAACTGTTTTTT
>TRBV5-4|.|.|TRBJ2-1
CASSLDSPSYNEQFF
TGTGCCAGCAGCTTGGACAGTCCGAGCTACAATGAGCAGTTCTTC
>TRBV7-6|.|.|TRBJ1-5
CASSSYSGLDNQPQHF
TGTGCCAGCAGCTCGTACAGCGGGCTGGACAATCAGCCCCAGCATTTT
>TRBV6-5|.|.|TRBJ2-3
CASSYEWGYMDTQYF
TGTGCCAGCAGTTACGAGTGGGGATATATGGATACGCAGTATTTT
>TRBV5-6|.|.|TRBJ1-1
CASINGRGVTEAFF
TGTGCCAGCATCAACGGACGAGGGGTAACTGAAGCTTTCTTT
>TRBV10-2|.|.|TRBJ2-7
CASSEGTDYEQYF
TGCGCCAGCAGTGAAGGGACGGATTACGAGCAGTACTTC
>TRBV27|.|TRBD1|TRBJ2-7
CASSITGTGKSSYEQYF
TGTGCCAGCAGTATAACCGGGACAGGGAAAAGCTCCTACGAGCAGTACTTC
>TRBV7-2|.|TRBD1|TRBJ2-7
CASSGTGGYEQYF
TGTGCCAGCAGCGGGACAGGGGGCTACGAGCAGTACTTC
>TRBV6-5|few|TRBD1|TRBJ1-5
CASSYSGQGYQPQHF
TGTGCCAGCAGTTACTCGGGACAGGGTTATCAGCCCCAGCATTTT
>TRBV3-1/TRBV3-2|.|.|TRBJ1-1
CASRKTGHNMNTEAFF
TGTGCCAGCAGAAAAACGGGACACAACATGAACACTGAAGCTTTCTTT
>TRBV11-2|.|.|TRBJ2-1
CASSLDGITYNEQFF
TGTGCCAGCAGCTTAGATGGGATCACCTACAATGAGCAGTTCTTC
>TRBV7-2|.|.|TRBJ2-1
CASSSGPWGSNEQFF
TGTGCCAGCAGCTCGGGACCGTGGGGGAGCAATGAGCAGTTCTTC
>TRBV27|.|.|TRBJ1-1
CAKPLVSGDTEAFF
TGTGCCAAGCCGCTGGTCAGTGGGGACACTGAAGCTTTCTTT
>TRBV30|.|.|TRBJ1-1
CAWSGTVILGNTEAFF
TGTGCCTGGAGCGGGACCGTCATTTTAGGGAACACTGAAGCTTTCTTT
>TRBV30|.|TRBD1|TRBJ1-1
CAWSATGATVYTEAFF
TGTGCCTGGAGTGCAACAGGGGCGACGGTATACACTGAAGCTTTCTTT
>TRBV6-5|.|.|TRBJ1-6
CASSYREAYNSPLHF
TGTGCCAGCAGTTACAGGGAAGCCTATAATTCACCCCTCCACTTT
>TRBV19|few|.|TRBJ2-1
CASSIRWEEQFF
TGTGCCAGTAGTATCCGCTGGGAGGAGCAGTTCTTC
>TRBV4-2|.|.|TRBJ2-1
CASSQNYEQFF
TGTGCCAGCAGCCAAAACTACGAGCAGTTCTTC
>TRBV9|.|TRBD1|TRBJ1-1
CASSAPTGGGTEAFF
TGTGCCAGCAGCGCACCCACAGGGGGCGGCACTGAAGCTTTCTTT
>TRBV7-9|few|TRBD1|TRBJ1-5
CASSPGGGNQPQHF
TGTGCCAGCAGCCCAGGGGGCGGCAATCAGCCCCAGCATTTT
>TRBV19|.|.|TRBJ1-5
CASSIDRGHLNQPQHF
TGTGCCAGTAGTATAGATCGAGGACATCTCAATCAGCCCCAGCATTTT
>TRBV7-9|once|.|TRBJ1-5
CASSLAGGKGQPQHF
TGTGCCAGCAGCTTAGCAGGGGGGAAGGGTCAGCCCCAGCATTTT
>TRBV4-2|.|.|TRBJ1-6
CASSQDSTANSPLHF
TGTGCCAGCAGCCAAGATTCGACAGCCAATTCACCCCTCCACTTT
>TRBV5-1|.|.|TRBJ1-1
CASSLARNTEAFF
TGCGCCAGCAGCTTGGCACGTAACACTGAAGCTTTCTTT
>TRBV14|.|.|TRBJ2-7
CASSRVPSGLHSYEQYF
TGTGCCAGCAGCCGAGTACCATCCGGTCTCCACTCCTACGAGCAGTACTTC
>TRBV4-2|.|.|TRBJ1-5
CASSQDQLAVSNQPQHF
TGTGCCAGCAGCCAAGATCAATTGGCAGTTAGCAATCAGCCCCAGCATTTT
>TRBV27|.|TRBD2|TRBJ2-5
CASSTRRGEPQYF
TGTGCCAGCAGTACTAGGCGGGGGGAGCCCCAGTACTTC
>TRBV10-1|.|TRBD2|TRBJ2-3
CASSEGAGGDTDTQYF
TGCGCCAGCAGTGAAGGGGCGGGGGGGGACACAGATACGCAGTATTTT
>TRBV10-3|.|.|TRBJ1-2
CATSSLEGQAGYTF
TGTGCCACCTCGAGTCTTGAGGGGCAGGCTGGCTACACCTTC
>TRBV9|.|.|TRBJ1-4
CASSARTTNEKLFF
TGTGCCAGCAGCGCCAGAACAACTAATGAAAAACTGTTTTTT
>TRBV5-1|.|.|TRBJ1-5
CASSAREGQPQHF
TGCGCCAGCAGCGCCAGGGAGGGCCAGCCCCAGCATTTT
>TRBV5-1|.|.|TRBJ2-1
CASSLAEWFHEQFF
TGCGCCAGCAGCTTGGCCGAGTGGTTTCATGAGCAGTTCTTC
>TRBV30|few|.|TRBJ1-4
CAWSVNLRGEKLFF
TGTGCCTGGAGTGTAAACCTCCGGGGCGAAAAACTGTTTTTT
>TRBV19|.|.|TRBJ2-1
CASSIRENEQFF
TGTGCCAGTAGTATACGCGAGAATGAGCAGTTCTTC
>TRBV7-6|.|.|TRBJ2-5
CASSFRPGPQETQYF
TGTGCCAGCAGCTTTCGTCCCGGGCCCCAAGAGACCCAGTACTTC
>TRBV3-1/TRBV3-2|.|TRBD1|TRBJ1-1
CASGTPGQGTEAFF
TGTGCCAGCGGGACCCCGGGACAGGGTACTGAAGCTTTCTTT
>TRBV5-1|.|.|TRBJ1-1
CASSLGWNTEAFF
TGCGCCAGCAGCTTGGGTTGGAACACTGAAGCTTTCTTT
>TRBV14|.|TRBD1|TRBJ2-5
CASSQIGTAQETQYF
TGTGCCAGCAGCCAAATAGGGACAGCCCAAGAGACCCAGTACTTC
>TRBV4-2|.|.|TRBJ1-3
CASSQEGRTVGNTIYF
TGTGCCAGCAGCCAAGAGGGGAGGACCGTCGGAAACACCATATATTTT